A single sample gave rise to the 32 T cell receptor beta chains below, sequenced in a study of T-cell memory formation after mild COVID-19. TCRdb reprocessed the 5' RACE reads via MiXCR and lists one record per CDR3 protein. The sample shows roughly 450,000 distinct CDR3 sequences, approximately 19% of them seen only once. The sequencing input was PBMCs or a T cell subset sorted from them (not recorded which). The source is a young man who had mild COVID-19 (a few samples of this study predate the infection). Cell type and time point are not known.

This clonotype has only a few counts. V is TRBV11-2 and J is TRBJ2-3, with D perhaps matching TRBD1 (6 bases). The CDR3 is made up of 14 amino acids. The V end lost 4 bases, the J end lost 3 bases, and 11 bases lay between the germline ends. Germline V gene data show CDR1 as SGHAT and CDR2 as FQNNGV. CDR3 protein: CASSSVTGTDTQYF. The CDR3 DNA follows: TGTGCCAGCAGCTCAGTTACAGGGACAGATACGCAGTATTTT.

This clonotype was counted a few times. The chain couples TRBV7-9 to TRBJ1-1, with D tentatively TRBD1 (5 bases). Germline V gene sequence: CDR1 SEHNR, CDR2 FQNEAQ (reference sequence). This CDR3 is built from 13 residues. Trimming pared 2 bases from V and 7 bases from J, leaving 11 bases between. This CDR3 is CASSLTGRGEAFF. In DNA form, the CDR3 reads TGTGCCAGCAGCTTAACGGGGCGCGGTGAAGCTTTCTTT.

This sequence joins TRBV6-1 and TRBJ2-7; D tentatively reads TRBD1 or TRBD2 (5 bases each). The germline V gene has CDR1 MNHNS and CDR2 SASEGT. V lost 5 bases and J lost 0, with 11 bases in between. The CDR3 sequence is 14 residues long. CDR3 bases: TGTGCCAGCAGTACCCGGGACGGCTCCTACGAGCAGTACTTC. Residues: CASSTRDGSYEQYF.

This clonotype showed up just once. This CDR3 reads CASSLVSGMERNTEAFF. The CDR3 bases are TGCGCCAGCAGCTTGGTTTCAGGAATGGAAAGGAACACTGAAGCTTTCTTT. The chain is built from TRBV5-1 and TRBJ1-1; D gene ambiguous. The V gene's germline CDR1 is SGHRS and CDR2 YFSETQ. CDR3 size: 17 residues. The ends were cut back, 0 bases at V and 1 base at J, with 16 bases in the middle.

The V gene is TRBV4-3, the J gene TRBJ2-3, with unresolved D. Trimming removed 1 base from V and 3 bases from J, with 14 bases in between. The CDR3 extends over 16 amino acids. CDR1 and CDR2 (germline): LGHNA, YSLEER. The CDR3: CASSQGGLVETDTQYF. CDR3 DNA: TGCGCCAGCAGCCAAGGAGGTCTAGTCGAGACAGATACGCAGTATTTT.

The V and J genes are TRBV7-2 and TRBJ1-5, with 7 bases identical to TRBD1. V dropped 1 base and J dropped 0; count of bases not matched to a gene: 6. CDR1 is SGHTA, CDR2 FQGNSA, per germline. The CDR3 has 17 residues. In nucleotides, the CDR3 is TGTGCCAGCAGCTTAGTGGGGACAGTGATTAGCAATCAGCCCCAGCATTTT. It encodes CASSLVGTVISNQPQHF.

This clonotype appeared a few times. The genes are TRBV24-1 and TRBJ1-5; unclear D gene. The V gene lost 2 bases and the J gene lost 9 bases, with 13 bases spanning the gap. Germline CDR1 KGHDR, CDR2 SFDVKD. The CDR3 contains 14 residues. The CDR3 spells CATSDSPGVGPQHF. CDR3 bases: TGTGCCACCAGTGATTCCCCGGGTGTGGGGCCCCAGCATTTT.

This clonotype was seen more than once but under ten times. J is TRBJ1-5 and V is TRBV12-3 or TRBV12-4; D is possibly TRBD1 (5 bases). Trimming cost V 6 bases and J 2 bases, with 14 bases left between them. The CDR3 contains 15 residues. The DNA of the CDR3 is TGTGCCAGCAGCTCGACAGAAATTCGCAATCAGCCCCAGCATTTT. This gives the protein CASSSTEIRNQPQHF.

In this sample, this clonotype turned up many times. CDR3 amino acids: CASSPGTENTEAFF. The CDR3 DNA follows: TGTGCCAGCAGCCCAGGGACAGAGAACACTGAAGCTTTCTTT. This chain links TRBV7-9 with TRBJ1-1, with 7 bases fitting TRBD1. Germline lookup yields CDR1 SEHNR and CDR2 FQNEAQ (reference sequence). The trim removed 5 bases at V and 1 base at J, leaving 4 bases unmatched. This CDR3 contains 14 residues.

V is TRBV20-1 and J is TRBJ2-3, with 8 nucleotides matching TRBD2. Looked up from germline, CDR1 is DFQATT and CDR2 is SNEGSKA (reference sequence). V trimming: 0 bases; J trimming: 10 bases; junction bases outside the gene matches: 6. This CDR3 is built from 13 residues. The CDR3 region has the DNA TGCAGTGCTAGAGATGCCGGGGGGGACGCGCAGTATTTT. As protein: CSARDAGGDAQYF.

The V call is TRBV15, the J call TRBJ1-5; D is ambiguous. V was trimmed by 5 bases and J by 7 bases, leaving 24 bases between them. CDR1 and CDR2 from the germline V gene are LNHNV and YYDKDF (reference sequence). This CDR3 has 17 residues. In DNA, the CDR3 is TGTGCCACCAGCCGAAAGTCGTACATGAGCGTTTTGCAGCCCCAGCATTTT. Protein: CATSRKSYMSVLQPQHF.

This chain uses TRBV28 with TRBJ1-6; maybe TRBD1 (5 bases). V was trimmed by 8 bases and J by 14 bases, leaving 16 bases between them. The CDR3 extends over 12 amino acids. Germline V gene lookup returns CDR1 MDHEN and CDR2 SYDVKM. CDR3 loop: CASGTGGWALHF. CDR3 coding DNA: TGTGCCAGCGGCACCGGGGGTTGGGCCCTCCACTTT.

There are a few counts of this clonotype. The V and J genes are TRBV28 and TRBJ1-5, with 9 bases lining up with TRBD1. CDR1 is MDHEN and CDR2 is SYDVKM in the germline V gene. The CDR3 sequence is 16 residues long. V shed 6 bases and J 3 bases; nucleotides not matched to a gene: 9. The CDR3 reads CASRAWTGEINQPQHF. Written as DNA, the CDR3 is TGTGCCAGCAGGGCATGGACAGGGGAAATCAATCAGCCCCAGCATTTT.

The chain couples TRBV11-2 to TRBJ2-2, with TRBD2 matching 7 bases. The CDR3 covers 16 residues. V lost 1 base, J lost 1 base, and 3 bases stayed unmatched. Looked up from germline, CDR1 is SGHAT and CDR2 is FQNNGV. The CDR3 loop is CASSLVGGGNTGELFF. The CDR3 coding sequence is TGTGCCAGCAGCTTAGTCGGCGGGGGGAACACCGGGGAGCTGTTTTTT. The full variable domain, its missing parts supplied by reference TRBV11-2 and TRBJ2-2, is EAGVAQSPRYKIIEKRQSVAFWCNPISGHATLYWYQQILGQGPKLLIQFQNNGVVDDSQLPKDRFSAERLKGVDSTLKIQPAKLEDSAVYLCASSLVGGGNTGELFFGEGSRLTVL.

In its sample, this clonotype was seen a few times. The V and J genes are TRBV19 and TRBJ2-5; D call uncertain. Germline V gives CDR1 LNHDA, CDR2 SQIVND (reference sequence). The germline V and J ends were trimmed by 5 bases and 4 bases, with 8 bases remaining between them. This CDR3 spans 12 amino acids. The CDR3 region has the DNA TGTGCCAGTAGTTCGAGTTCAGAGACCCAGTACTTC. Its protein product is CASSSSSETQYF.

The V and J genes are TRBV7-9 and TRBJ1-4; tentative D call: TRBD1 (6 bases). Germline V lookup: CDR1 SEHNR, CDR2 FQNEAQ (reference sequence). V was clipped by 7 bases and J by 8 bases, with 14 bases between them. This CDR3 is 13 amino acids long. In DNA form, the CDR3 reads TGTGCCAGCACCACAGGGACTGGAGAAAAACTGTTTTTT. Translation: CASTTGTGEKLFF. Full variable domain (remainder filled in from reference TRBV7-9 and TRBJ1-4): DTGVSQNPRHKITKRGQNVTFRCDPISEHNRLYWYRQTLGQGPEFLTYFQNEAQLEKSRLLSDRFSAERPKGSFSTLEIQRTEQGDSAMYLCASTTGTGEKLFFGSGTQLSVL.

The chain employs TRBV7-2 and TRBJ2-3, with D uncertain. The CDR3 consists of 17 residues. Germline V gene lookup returns CDR1 SGHTA and CDR2 FQGNSA. V was cut by 5 bases and J by 0 bases, with 18 bases left in between. CDR3: CASSTTLRLTSTDTQYF. The CDR3 region has the DNA TGTGCCAGCAGCACCACACTCCGCCTTACTAGCACAGATACGCAGTATTTT.

The chain recombines TRBV5-1 with TRBJ2-7, with 8 bases that match TRBD1. This CDR3 comprises 12 residues. Germline V lookup: CDR1 SGHRS, CDR2 YFSETQ. With 4 bases clipped from V and 5 bases from J, the junction kept 2 bases outside the gene matches. The CDR3 is CASSKDRDEQYF. CDR3 DNA: TGCGCCAGCAGCAAGGACAGGGACGAGCAGTACTTC.

The V and J genes are TRBV4-3 and TRBJ2-1, with a weak D call TRBD1 (5 bases). Trimming took off 2 bases at V and 2 bases at J, with 10 bases between the two ends. This CDR3 contains 15 residues. Germline V gives CDR1 LGHNA, CDR2 YSLEER. In DNA, the CDR3 is TGCGCCAGCAGCCAACACGCCAGGGCCTACAATGAGCAGTTCTTC. Protein product: CASSQHARAYNEQFF.

This clonotype occurred a few times. V and J are TRBV7-2 and TRBJ2-7; D remains ambiguous. The CDR3 is 14 residues long. The germline CDR1 and CDR2 sequences are SGHTA and FQGNSA. Trimming removed 0 bases at V and 4 bases at J, with 10 bases between. The CDR3 loop reads CASSLAGIGYEQYF. In nucleotides, the CDR3 is TGTGCCAGCAGCTTAGCGGGGATCGGTTACGAGCAGTACTTC.

This clonotype has just a few counts. J is TRBJ1-1 and V is TRBV19; D remains ambiguous. Trimming took off 1 base at V and 1 base at J, with 10 bases between the two ends. Per germline, CDR1 LNHDA and CDR2 SQIVND (reference sequence). This CDR3 is built from 15 residues. The CDR3 spells CASSIAAGENTEAFF. The CDR3 DNA sequence: TGTGCCAGTAGTATAGCGGCCGGGGAGAACACTGAAGCTTTCTTT. Based on the CDR3 plus reference TRBV19 and TRBJ1-1, the full variable domain is DGGITQSPKYLFRKEGQNVTLSCEQNLNHDAMYWYRQDPGQGLRLIYYSQIVNDFQKGDIAEGYSVSREKKESFPLTVTSAQKNPTAFYLCASSIAAGENTEAFFGQGTRLTVV.

The genes are TRBV20-1 and TRBJ2-1; 10 positions agree with TRBD1. V was clipped by 2 bases and J by 9 bases; unmatched bases: 4. The CDR3 runs to 13 residues. Germline loops: CDR1 DFQATT, CDR2 SNEGSKA (reference sequence). The CDR3 region is CSARRDRGSEQFF. The DNA for the CDR3 is TGCAGTGCTAGACGGGACAGGGGATCTGAGCAGTTCTTC.

This clonotype was observed a handful of times. The genes are TRBV4-3 and TRBJ1-2; D gene uncertain. V was clipped by 2 bases and J by 1 base, with 14 bases between them. Germline assignment: CDR1 LGHNA and CDR2 YSLEER. This CDR3 has 16 amino acids. This chain's CDR3 is CASSQYAAGINYGYTF. The CDR3, as DNA: TGCGCCAGCAGCCAATATGCTGCGGGGATTAACTATGGCTACACCTTC.

V is TRBV5-1 and J is TRBJ1-2; D ambiguous. The V end lost 4 bases, the J end lost 7 bases, and 17 bases lay between the germline ends. Germline values: CDR1 SGHRS, CDR2 YFSETQ. CDR3 length: 14 amino acids. CDR3 coding DNA: TGCGCCAGCAGCCAGCGGGGAACTAATCCTGGCTACACCTTC. This codes for CASSQRGTNPGYTF.

Many counts were recorded for this clonotype. The rearrangement uses TRBV5-1 and TRBJ1-1, with a tentative D call TRBD1 (5 bases). Germline assignment: CDR1 SGHRS and CDR2 YFSETQ. Trimming took 4 bases from V and 10 from J, leaving 14 bases between them. This CDR3 has 12 residues. The CDR3 is CASSPGPGGAFF. Written as DNA, the CDR3 is TGCGCCAGCAGCCCCGGACCGGGGGGAGCTTTCTTT.

The V gene is TRBV4-1, the J gene TRBJ2-3; 11 positions match TRBD2. Per germline, CDR1 MGHRA and CDR2 YSYEKL. V shed 4 bases, J shed 6 bases, and the junction held 21 bases outside the gene matches. This CDR3 has 20 amino acids. CDR3: CASSPTYRGSGGAVTDTQYF. CDR3 sequence (DNA): TGCGCCAGCAGCCCTACTTACCGGGGTAGCGGGGGGGCGGTCACTGATACGCAGTATTTT.

The chain uses TRBV18 and TRBJ2-5, with D hard to call. Germline CDR1 is KGHSH and CDR2 is LQKENI. Trimming removed 2 bases from V and 2 bases from J, with 9 bases in between. CDR3 length: 14 amino acids. The chain's CDR3 is CASSPGVQQETQYF. Written as DNA, the CDR3 is TGTGCCAGCTCACCAGGGGTTCAGCAAGAGACCCAGTACTTC.

CDR3 nucleotide sequence: TGTGCCAGCAGTAAAAGACAGCCTTACGAGCAGTACTTC. Protein product: CASSKRQPYEQYF. The gene calls are TRBV27 and TRBJ2-7; a weak D match, TRBD1 (5 bases). Trimming stripped 5 bases from V and 4 bases from J, with 12 bases between. Germline CDR1 MNHEY, CDR2 SMNVEV (reference sequence). The CDR3 spans 13 residues.

Only a few counts were recorded for this clonotype. The chain uses TRBV5-1 and TRBJ2-3; D is possibly TRBD1 (5 bases). The CDR3 spans 14 residues. Trimming stripped 5 bases from V and 6 bases from J, with 16 bases between. Germline assignment: CDR1 SGHRS and CDR2 YFSETQ. This CDR3 is CASSSQGVMDTQYF. The DNA for the CDR3 is TGCGCCAGCAGTAGTCAGGGCGTCATGGATACGCAGTATTTT.

This clonotype was seen a handful of times. V usage is TRBV6-2 or TRBV6-3 and J usage is TRBJ2-7; maybe TRBD2 (5 bases). CDR1 is MNHEY and CDR2 is SVGEGT in the germline V gene. Trimming pared 2 bases from V and 5 bases from J, leaving 7 bases between. The CDR3 is made up of 12 amino acids. Here the CDR3 reads CASSYREDEQYV. In nucleotides, the CDR3 is TGTGCCAGCAGTTACCGGGAAGACGAGCAGTACGTC.

This clonotype occurred once. The rearrangement uses TRBV5-1 and TRBJ2-7; D is unresolved. CDR1 and CDR2 from the germline V gene are SGHRS and YFSETQ. The CDR3 consists of 14 residues. V was trimmed by 0 bases and J by 3 bases, leaving 10 bases between them. In DNA form, the CDR3 reads TGCGCCAGCAGCTTGGTGACCTCCCACTACGAGCAGTACTTC. This gives the protein CASSLVTSHYEQYF. The full variable domain, completed using reference TRBV5-1 and TRBJ2-7, is KAGVTQTPRYLIKTRGQQVTLSCSPISGHRSVSWYQQTPGQGLQFLFEYFSETQRNKGNFPGRFSGRQFSNSRSEMNVSTLELGDSALYLCASSLVTSHYEQYFGPGTRLTVT.

V gene TRBV12-3 or TRBV12-4 combines with J gene TRBJ2-3, with 8 nucleotides matching TRBD1. With 4 bases clipped from V and 11 bases from J, the junction kept 5 bases outside the gene matches. This CDR3 has 12 residues. CDR3 region: CASSSTGGRQYF. Written as DNA, the CDR3 is TGTGCCAGCAGTTCAACAGGGGGGAGGCAGTATTTT.